This is a list of T cell receptor beta chains from one sample in a study of cytomegalovirus exposure and HLA in healthy donors. Here immunoSEQ multiplex PCR was the method, and the copy in TCRdb shows in-frame clones only, minus some. Of more than 55,000 clones in the sample, roughly 90% are singletons; the top ten hold 0.95% to 1.5%. The specimen sequenced was PBMCs. The source is a woman aged 18-29 years in good health and CMV-seronegative. Each CDR3 is given without its conserved first and last residue. Fields, in order: J gene, V gene, D gene, CDR3 protein. A D gene is named only where the DNA matches it firmly.

TRBJ2-1 TRBV18 TRBD1 ASSFPGQGGRNEQF
TRBJ1-5 TRBV2 - ASSEDPGGLEQPQH
TRBJ2-3 TRBV7-9 - ASSFFFLARTDTQY
TRBJ2-7 TRBV5-1 - ASSLDKSYEQY
TRBJ1-5 TRBV7-9 - ASSRELTSNQPQH
TRBJ1-4 TRBV28 TRBD1 ASSNTGGVDEKLF
TRBJ2-1 TRBV4-2 TRBD1 ASSQEGTGDYNEQF
TRBJ1-2 TRBV5-4 - ASSLAPGYGYT
TRBJ2-7 TRBV27 TRBD1 ASTEGQGSSYEQY
TRBJ2-2 TRBV7-9 - ASSTRLADTGELF
TRBJ2-1 TRBV30 TRBD2 AWKTSGGIGEQF
TRBJ1-1 TRBV7-2 - ASREGAANTEAF
TRBJ2-1 TRBV6-6 TRBD2 ASTRLAGGPYEQF
TRBJ1-5 TRBV19 TRBD1 ASSRGQGRNQPQH
TRBJ1-5 TRBV29-1 - SVGAGWEQPQH
TRBJ2-4 TRBV28 - ASTPPRDANIQY
TRBJ2-3 TRBV5-4 - ASSWTSTDTQY
TRBJ1-2 TRBV14 - ASSPFDTAYGYT